Listed below are T cell receptor beta chains from one sample, sequenced in a study of cytomegalovirus exposure and HLA in healthy donors. Generated by immunoSEQ multiplex PCR, the TCRdb table keeps only in-frame clones and is missing some. Of 110,000 or so clones listed, around 77% are singletons. Sequenced material: PBMCs. The source is a man aged 18 to 30 in good health and CMV-seropositive. CDR3s include the opening cysteine and the closing phenylalanine or tryptophan. Fields, in order: D gene, V gene, J gene, clone size, CDR3 DNA, CDR3 protein. A D gene is named only where the DNA matches it firmly. Clone size is stated in some rows and not others, as once, few, many or a class when expanded.

.,TRBV11-2,TRBJ2-7,.,TGTGCCAGCAGCTTAGTACGAGAAATGGTGCAGTACTTC,CASSLVREMVQYF
.,TRBV28,TRBJ1-4,.,TGTGCCAGCACAGAGACATCGACGTCGGAAAAACTGTTTTTT,CASTETSTSEKLFF
TRBD2,TRBV7-8,TRBJ2-1,once,TGTGCCAGCAGCTCCAGTTTTAGCGGGGGGGCCTACAATGAGCAGTTCTTC,CASSSSFSGGAYNEQFF
TRBD2,TRBV2,TRBJ2-1,.,TGTGCCAGCAGTGCGGGACTAGCTAATGAGCAGTTCTTC,CASSAGLANEQFF
TRBD1,TRBV19,TRBJ1-1,once,TGTGCCAGTAGTATTATCGGGACAGGTGGTGAAGCTTTCTTT,CASSIIGTGGEAFF
TRBD2,TRBV30,TRBJ2-5,.,TGTGCCTGGACCTTCCGGGACGCCGGGGGGGCCCAGTACTTC,CAWTFRDAGGAQYF
.,TRBV15,TRBJ1-1,.,TGTGCCACCAGCAGAGATGGATCCGTTGTCGGGGCTGAAGCTTTCTTT,CATSRDGSVVGAEAFF
TRBD2,TRBV5-1,TRBJ2-2,.,TGCGCCAGCAGCCTCTCCCGGGGGGACACCGGGGAGCTGTTTTTT,CASSLSRGDTGELFF
.,TRBV19,TRBJ2-7,.,TGTGCCAGTAACGCGGGATGGAGCTACGAGCAGTACTTC,CASNAGWSYEQYF
.,TRBV7-9,TRBJ2-7,few,TGTGCCAGCAGCCCCCGGGGACTTACCTACGAGCAGTACTTC,CASSPRGLTYEQYF
.,TRBV6-6,TRBJ2-7,few,TGTGCCAGCAGTTGGGCAACTAGTTTCTACGAGCAGTACTTC,CASSWATSFYEQYF
TRBD1,TRBV19,TRBJ1-1,.,TGTGCCAGTAGTCCGACAGGGTTGGTCACTGAAGCTTTCTTT,CASSPTGLVTEAFF
TRBD1,TRBV6-6,TRBJ2-7,few,TGTGCCAGCAGTTACTCTGGGACAGACGTGGACTTC,CASSYSGTDVDF
.,TRBV6-6,TRBJ2-1,once,TGTGCCAGCAGTTATCGAGATTACAATGAGCAGTTCTTC,CASSYRDYNEQFF
.,TRBV2,TRBJ1-1,.,TGTGCCAGCAGACCAACAGGGCAGGCGAACACTGAAGCTTTCTTT,CASRPTGQANTEAFF
TRBD1,TRBV30,TRBJ1-6,.,TGTGCCTGGAACCCAGGGGGCAAGTCACCCCTCCACTTT,CAWNPGGKSPLHF
TRBD2,TRBV18,TRBJ2-3,.,TGTGCCAGCTCACCGAAGGTTAGCGGGATGGGCACAGATACGCAGTATTTT,CASSPKVSGMGTDTQYF
.,TRBV6-1,TRBJ1-2,.,TGTGCCAGCAGTGAAGCGGGGGGAATTTTTAACTATGGCTACACCTTC,CASSEAGGIFNYGYTF
TRBD2,TRBV9,TRBJ2-3,.,TGTGCCAGCAGCGTGGTGGCGGGAGAGGCAGATACGCAGTATTTT,CASSVVAGEADTQYF
TRBD1,TRBV4-1,TRBJ1-4,.,TGCGCCAGCAGCCAGGAAGGGACAGGAGGTAATGAAAAACTGTTTTTT,CASSQEGTGGNEKLFF
.,TRBV6-1,TRBJ1-2,.,TGTGCCAGCAGTCGGGGAACTAACTATGGCTACACCTTC,CASSRGTNYGYTF
.,TRBV5-1,TRBJ1-1,.,TGCGCCAGCTGGCCAGGGCAGCAGAACACTGAAGCTTTCTTT,CASWPGQQNTEAFF
.,TRBV5-4,TRBJ2-7,.,TGTGCCAGCAGCTTGCCAGCGGAATACGAGCAGTACTTC,CASSLPAEYEQYF
TRBD2,TRBV28,TRBJ2-3,.,TGTGCCAGCAGTTTTAGCGGGGGTTCAGTGGGCACAGATACGCAGTATTTT,CASSFSGGSVGTDTQYF
TRBD2,TRBV2,TRBJ2-3,.,TGTGCCAGCAAAAACACTCGGGGGGGGGAGGCTTCGGCCATTTTT,CASKNTRGGEASAIF
TRBD1,TRBV10-3,TRBJ1-2,.,TGTGCCATCAGTGAGTCGACTCCGGGGACAGGGCGCTCCTATGGCTACACCTTC,CAISESTPGTGRSYGYTF
TRBD1,TRBV28,TRBJ2-7,.,TGTGCCAGCAGTTCCGACAGGGTCAGTGGGTCCTACGAGCAGTACTTC,CASSSDRVSGSYEQYF
.,TRBV29-1,TRBJ2-7,.,TGCAGCGTTGAAGACCCTTCGACAGCACCTTCCTACGAGCAGTACTTC,CSVEDPSTAPSYEQYF
.,TRBV28,TRBJ1-2,.,TGTGCCAGCAGTTTATTGGGCGGGCCCTATGGCTACACCTTC,CASSLLGGPYGYTF
.,TRBV7-7,TRBJ1-4,once,TGTGCTAGCAGCTTATATCCGGGGGATAATGAAAAACTGTTTTTT,CASSLYPGDNEKLFF
.,TRBV6-1,TRBJ1-1,once,TGTGCCAGCAGTGAAGAGGGGCTCGCTGAAGCTTTCTTT,CASSEEGLAEAFF
.,TRBV6-1,TRBJ1-5,.,TGTGCCAGCAGTGAATCGGTAGGCAATCAGCCCCAGCATTTT,CASSESVGNQPQHF
TRBD2,TRBV9,TRBJ2-5,.,TGTGCCAGCAGCGTCTCTGGGGGGGGAGAGACCCAGTACTTC,CASSVSGGGETQYF
.,TRBV6-1,TRBJ1-5,.,TGTGCCAGCAGTGAAGGGGCCGAAGGACAGCCCCAGCATTTT,CASSEGAEGQPQHF
TRBD1,TRBV7-6,TRBJ1-1,once,TGTGCCAGCAGCTTAGCCTGGGACAGGGGCACTGAAGCTTTCTTT,CASSLAWDRGTEAFF
.,TRBV6-5,TRBJ1-3,.,TGTGCCAGCAGTCGCGACAGGCGCTCTGGAAACACCATATATTTT,CASSRDRRSGNTIYF
.,TRBV18,TRBJ2-1,.,TGTGCCAGCTCACCAATGCGCGAAAATGAGCAGTTCTTC,CASSPMRENEQFF
TRBD2,TRBV5-4,TRBJ2-7,once,TGTGCCAGCAGCTTGATGTCTAGCGGGAATAGGGGCGAGCAGTACTTC,CASSLMSSGNRGEQYF
.,TRBV4-1,TRBJ2-1,.,TGCGCCAGCAGCCAAACTACTATGAGGAATGAGCAGTTCTTC,CASSQTTMRNEQFF
.,TRBV7-8,TRBJ2-3,.,TGTGCCAGCACTCGAGGGTTTGGGGATACAGATACGCAGTATTTT,CASTRGFGDTDTQYF
TRBD1,TRBV5-1,TRBJ2-6,.,TGCGCCAGCAGCATATCTGACAGGGGGCTCTCTGGGGCCAACGTCCTGACTTTC,CASSISDRGLSGANVLTF
.,TRBV10-3,TRBJ1-2,.,TGTGCCATCAGTGAACTCTGGGAGGGGGGAGAAAACTATGGCTACACCTTC,CAISELWEGGENYGYTF
TRBD1,TRBV7-9,TRBJ1-6,.,TGTGCCAGCAGCCAATACAGGGGAGGTTCACCCCTCCACTTT,CASSQYRGGSPLHF
TRBD1,TRBV5-6,TRBJ2-7,.,TGTGCCAGCAGCGCCATGACAGGGGACGAGCAGTACTTC,CASSAMTGDEQYF